The entry below gives a single TCR beta chain sequence along with its context. Its cognate antigen is unknown. The assay was immunoSEQ multiplex PCR, and TCRdb's table has in-frame clones only and misses some. Altogether around 37,000 clones are present, around 40% being singletons, with the ten largest covering about a sixth. The CDR3 sequence is 17 residues long. J gave up 6 bases and V 0 bases, and 8 bases lay outside the gene matches. Germline CDR1 reads LGHNA; CDR2 reads YNFKEQ. Sample time point: after neoadjuvant nivolumab, at surgical resection. The patients had HPV-negative, locally advanced oral cavity squamous cell carcinoma. The data originate from a study of neoadjuvant anti-PD-1 for oral cavity cancer. Study-wide findings and caveats: Greater tumor shrinkage accompanied bigger post-treatment sizes of preexisting clones. Pretreatment Treg/Th17 ratio correlated inversely with post-treatment tumor clonality.

This clonotype was sampled from a person between 40 and 79 years old with oral cavity squamous cell carcinoma. Sample: tumor tissue, taken after nivolumab (anti-PD-1) treatment. The chain carries TRBV4-2 and TRBJ2-2, with TRBD2 matching 9 bases. As DNA, the CDR3 is TGTGCCAGCAGCCAAGATCTTGGTAGCGGGAGAGCCGGGGAGCTGTTTTTT. Protein product: CASSQDLGSGRAGELFF.